These 10 T cell receptor beta chains were sequenced from one sample in a study of breast tumors, draining lymph nodes, adjacent tissues. TCRdb ran MiXCR on the multiplex PCR reads and lists one entry per CDR3 protein. The sample holds under 250,000 distinct CDR3 sequences, approximately 30% seen once. Breast cancer patients provided tissue from their axillary draining lymph nodes. The sequenced material came from axillary lymph node tissue. The receptors come from a female donor with breast cancer. Some clones in this sample may be carry-over from other donors' samples.

This clonotype has a handful of counts. V usage is TRBV12-3 or TRBV12-4 and J usage is TRBJ1-1, with a tentative D call TRBD1 (6 bases). V lost 4 bases to trimming and J lost 0 bases, with 18 bases between them. There are 17 residues in the CDR3. The CDR3 loop reads CASSSLGGPLMNTEAFF. In nucleotides, the CDR3 is TGTGCCAGCAGTTCTTTAGGGGGACCGTTGATGAACACTGAAGCTTTCTTT.

There are many counts of this clonotype. This chain connects TRBV11-3 to TRBJ2-2; D assignment may be TRBD1 or TRBD2 (5 bases each). The CDR3 loop spans 15 amino acids. Germline V lookup: CDR1 SGHNT, CDR2 YENEEA. Trimming removed 4 bases from V and 1 base from J, with 10 bases in between. CDR3 bases: TGTGCCAGCAGCTCCCGGGACCAGAACACCGGGGAGCTGTTTTTT. It is translated as CASSSRDQNTGELFF.

This clonotype was seen repeatedly, ten times or more. V is TRBV7-2 and J is TRBJ2-1, with 8 positions matching TRBD2. The V gene end was trimmed by 5 bases and the J gene end by 4 bases; junction bases not matched to a gene: 13. This CDR3 has 17 amino acids. CDR1 is SGHTA, CDR2 FQGNSA, per germline. The CDR3 spells CASSPRVGVAGYNEQFF. CDR3 DNA sequence: TGTGCCAGCAGCCCCCGGGTGGGGGTAGCGGGATACAATGAGCAGTTCTTC.

This clonotype has more than one count but fewer than ten. A much larger clone is a single base away; this may be a read error. V and J are TRBV9 and TRBJ2-1; 8 bases match TRBD2. Germline V gene data show CDR1 as SGDLS and CDR2 as YYNGEE. The CDR3 contains 15 residues. CDR3 in amino acids: CASSGSGISYNEPFF. The CDR3 bases are TGTGCCAGCAGCGGTAGCGGGATTTCCTACAATGAGCCGTTCTTC.

The sample holds many counts of this clonotype. The V gene is TRBV18, the J gene TRBJ2-2; unclear D gene. Germline lookup yields CDR1 KGHSH and CDR2 LQKENI. The CDR3 is made up of 12 amino acids. Trimming took off 8 bases at V and 4 bases at J, with 8 bases between the two ends. The CDR3 DNA is TGTGCCAGCAGCTTACTCACCGGGGAGCTGTTTTTT. It encodes CASSLLTGELFF.

The sample holds a few counts of this clonotype. This may arise from a read error, as a much more abundant clone is one base away. The chain uses TRBV11-3 and TRBJ2-7; D not resolved. CDR1 is SGHNT, CDR2 YENEEA, per germline. The CDR3 loop spans 12 amino acids. The CDR3 here is CASSFTSYAQYF. CDR3 nucleotides: TGTGCCAGCAGCTTTACCTCCTACGCGCAGTACTTC. The full variable domain, its missing parts supplied by reference TRBV11-3 and TRBJ2-7, is EAGVVQSPRYKIIEKKQPVAFWCNPISGHNTLYWYLQNLGQGPELLIRYENEEAVDDSQLPKDRFSAERLKGVDSTLKIQPAELGDSAVYLCASSFTSYAQYFGPGTRLTVT.

The rearrangement joins TRBV2 to TRBJ2-3; 11 bases align to TRBD2. Germline V lookup: CDR1 SNHLY, CDR2 FYNNEI. The trim removed 4 bases at V and 5 bases at J, leaving 5 bases unmatched. This CDR3 has 15 amino acids. CDR3 in DNA: TGTGCCAGCAGTGTTAGACTAGCGGGGTTAGATACGCAGTATTTT. The encoded protein is CASSVRLAGLDTQYF.

This clonotype was seen many times. This chain connects TRBV29-1 to TRBJ2-2; TRBD2 matches at 8 bases. The CDR3 contains 15 residues. The V and J ends lost 7 bases and 1 base, in that order; junction bases with no gene match: 8. Germline V CDR1 and CDR2: SQVTM, ANQGSEA. This CDR3 is CSAGRAGGNTGELFF. The CDR3 DNA is TGCAGCGCCGGGAGGGCGGGGGGGAACACCGGGGAGCTGTTTTTT.

Notes on this clonotype: This clone may be a read error of a much larger clone one base away. The rearrangement joins TRBV11-2 to TRBJ2-4; 9 nucleotides match TRBD2. Germline V CDR1 and CDR2: SGHAT, FQNNGV. Losses at the gene ends were 1 base for V and 3 bases for J; bases not matched to a gene: 7. The CDR3 extends over 17 amino acids. The DNA of the CDR3 is TGTGCCAGCAGCTTAGGGACTAGCGCGAGGGACAAAAACATTCAGTACTTC. Encoded protein: CASSLGTSARDKNIQYF. The whole variable domain, remainder taken from reference TRBV11-2 and TRBJ2-4, is EAGVAQSPRYKIIEKRQSVAFWCNPISGHATLYWYQQILGQGPKLLIQFQNNGVVDDSQLPKDRFSAERLKGVDSTLKIQPAKLEDSAVYLCASSLGTSARDKNIQYFGAGTRLSVL.

This clonotype was seen repeatedly, ten times or more. The chain joins TRBV19 to TRBJ1-5; 10 bases line up with TRBD1. The CDR3 has 16 residues. The germline gives CDR1 LNHDA, CDR2 SQIVND (reference sequence). J lost 6 bases, V lost 4 bases, and 9 bases had no gene match. The CDR3 DNA follows: TGTGCCAGTAGTAGCACCGGGACAGGGGTGAGTCAGCCCCAGCATTTT. Protein product: CASSSTGTGVSQPQHF.